Listed here are 29 T cell receptor beta chains from one sample, sequenced in a study of T cells after posttransplantation cyclophosphamide. Using immunoSEQ multiplex PCR, the repertoire was profiled, and TCRdb retains in-frame clones only, with some absent. The specimen gives roughly 49,000 clones without singletons; the ten biggest hold about 2.2%. Sequenced sample: PBMCs. The receptors stem from a man aged 35 to 55 in good health, CMV-negative, and a related stem cell transplant donor.

This clone was observed many times. V gene TRBV9 combines with J gene TRBJ1-2; 9 nucleotides agree with TRBD1. V gave up 0 bases and J gave up 7 bases; unmatched junction bases: 4. CDR1 and CDR2 (germline): SGDLS, YYNGEE. The CDR3 is 14 amino acids. The CDR3 sequence is CASSVGTGEVGYTF. The DNA of the CDR3 is TGTGCCAGCAGCGTAGGGACAGGGGAAGTTGGCTACACCTTC.

At least ten counts were recorded for this clone. The chain carries TRBV9 and TRBJ2-4, with TRBD2 as a possible D gene (6 bases). The V end was cut by 0 bases, the J end by 6 bases, with 10 bases between. CDR3 length: 14 residues. Germline CDR1 SGDLS, CDR2 YYNGEE. The CDR3: CASSVGRDGNIQYF. The CDR3 bases are TGTGCCAGCAGCGTAGGGCGGGACGGAAACATTCAGTACTTC.

This clone has a count of ten or more. The chain links TRBV7-8 to TRBJ2-2; TRBD2 aligns across 7 bases. The germline V gene encodes CDR1 SGHVS and CDR2 FQNEAQ. This CDR3 is 15 amino acids long. The ends lost 4 bases at V and 2 bases at J; junction bases unmatched: 4. CDR3 loop: CASSSSGVNTGELFF. CDR3 bases: TGTGCCAGCAGCTCCAGCGGGGTTAACACCGGGGAGCTGTTTTTT.

This clone has at least ten counts. V gene TRBV7-2 combines with J gene TRBJ1-5, with 11 bases matching TRBD1. The ends lost 8 bases at V and 3 bases at J; junction bases unmatched: 6. Per the germline V gene, CDR1 is SGHTA and CDR2 is FQGNSA. The CDR3 is made up of 15 amino acids. In nucleotides, the CDR3 is TGTGCCAGCTCGGGACAGGGGGGAAACAATCAGCCCCAGCATTTT. This sequence encodes CASSGQGGNNQPQHF.

This clone was detected many times. This chain uses TRBV5-1 with TRBJ1-4, with a weak D call TRBD1 (5 bases). This CDR3 is 17 amino acids long. V was cut by 0 bases and J by 4 bases, with 16 bases left in between. Per germline, CDR1 SGHRS and CDR2 YFSETQ. CDR3 DNA sequence: TGCGCCAGCAGCTTGGATCCCTCAGGGTCGGATAATGAAAAACTGTTTTTT. Its translation is CASSLDPSGSDNEKLFF.

The chain carries TRBV6-6 and TRBJ2-7, with 7 bases that match TRBD2. The V gene end was trimmed by 6 bases and the J gene end by 0 bases; junction bases not matched to a gene: 5. This CDR3 has 14 amino acids. Germline V gives CDR1 MNHNY, CDR2 SVGAGI (reference sequence). DNA for the CDR3: TGTGCCAGCAGCGATGGGACTACCTCCTACGAGCAGTACTTC. It yields the protein CASSDGTTSYEQYF.

This clone showed up many times. V is TRBV6-1 and J is TRBJ2-5, with D maybe TRBD1 (7 bases). The CDR3 length is 15 residues. Germline CDR1 and CDR2: MNHNS and SASEGT. Deletions cut 4 bases from V and 0 bases from J, with 12 bases between. CDR3 region: CASSVAGQNQETQYF. The CDR3 nucleotides read TGTGCCAGCAGTGTCGCGGGACAGAACCAAGAGACCCAGTACTTC.

This clone was seen repeatedly, ten times or more. The J gene is TRBJ2-7, the V gene TRBV30; TRBD1 aligns across 8 bases. Trimming removed 1 base from V and 2 bases from J; junction bases left unmatched: 4. Germline CDR1 GTSNPN, CDR2 SVGIG (reference sequence). The CDR3 length is 14 residues. CDR3 in DNA: TGTGCCTGGAGTGGCCAGGGGGCGACCTACGAGCAGTACTTC. Translation gives CAWSGQGATYEQYF.

This clone was picked up many times. The genes are TRBV7-9 and TRBJ1-3, with 8 bases matching TRBD1. The CDR3 length is 17 residues. V lost 4 bases and J lost 4; bases outside the gene matches: 12. Germline CDR1 SEHNR, CDR2 FQNEAQ (reference sequence). The CDR3 bases are TGTGCCAGCAGCTCGTCCCCGGACAGGGAATTCGGAAACACCATATATTTT. Translated, it gives CASSSSPDREFGNTIYF.

The sample holds many counts of this clone. The genes are TRBV2 and TRBJ1-5; 7 nucleotides agree with TRBD1. The CDR3 extends over 14 amino acids. Trimming at V came to 3 bases and at J to 4 bases, leaving 3 bases not matched to a gene. The germline V gene has CDR1 SNHLY and CDR2 FYNNEI. In nucleotides, the CDR3 is TGTGCCAGCAGTGAGGACAGGAGGAATCAGCCCCAGCATTTT. Translation: CASSEDRRNQPQHF.

This clone was counted many times. The chain recombines TRBV30 with TRBJ2-2, with 13 bases matching TRBD2. V gave up 7 bases and J gave up 7 bases; unmatched junction bases: 12. Looked up from germline, CDR1 is GTSNPN and CDR2 is SVGIG (reference sequence). The CDR3 has 16 amino acids. The CDR3 sequence is CASLPTSGRANGELFF. For the CDR3, the DNA is TGTGCCTCCCTCCCAACTAGCGGGAGGGCCAACGGGGAGCTGTTTTTT.

This clone has a count of ten or more. The chain couples TRBV5-8 to TRBJ2-2; 8 nucleotides align to TRBD1. The V segment lost 3 bases and the J segment 0 bases; nucleotides outside the gene matches: 1. The CDR3 runs to 15 residues. Germline CDR1 is SGHTS and CDR2 is YDEGEE. The CDR3, as DNA: TGTGCCAGCAGCTCGGGACAGGCGAACACCGGGGAGCTGTTTTTT. Residues: CASSSGQANTGELFF.

This clone was observed many times. This chain uses TRBV7-8 with TRBJ2-7; D is ambiguous. Trimming stripped 1 base from V and 1 base from J, with 8 bases between. The CDR3 length is 14 residues. The V gene's germline CDR1 is SGHVS and CDR2 FQNEAQ. The CDR3 DNA reads TGTGCCAGCAGCTTAGTTTCAGGTTCCTACGAGCAGTACTTC. It yields the protein CASSLVSGSYEQYF.

The sample holds many counts of this clone. The gene calls are TRBV5-6 and TRBJ2-7, with TRBD1 matching over 7 bases. Germline V gene data show CDR1 as SGHDT and CDR2 as YYEEEE. CDR3 length: 15 amino acids. V trimming: 2 bases; J trimming: 5 bases; junction bases outside the gene matches: 10. The CDR3 region has the DNA TGTGCCAGCAGCTTCCTACCCAGGGGGAACGACGAGCAGTACTTC. This encodes CASSFLPRGNDEQYF. The variable domain in full, with the rest retrieved from reference TRBV5-6 and TRBJ2-7, is DAGVTQSPTHLIKTRGQQVTLRCSPKSGHDTVSWYQQALGQGPQFIFQYYEEEERQRGNFPDRFSGHQFPNYSSELNVNALLLGDSALYLCASSFLPRGNDEQYFGPGTRLTVT.

This clone was observed at least ten times. Here the CDR3 DNA reads TGTGCCAGTAGTATAGGCGCGCAGGGACTCAGCACAGATACGCAGTATTTT. It specifies CASSIGAQGLSTDTQYF. This sequence joins TRBV19 and TRBJ2-3; possible D gene TRBD2, 6 bases. CDR1 and CDR2 (germline): LNHDA, SQIVND (reference sequence). This CDR3 spans 17 amino acids. V was trimmed by 1 base and J by 0 bases, leaving 14 bases between them.

This clone has a count of ten or more. CDR3 coding DNA: TGTGCCAGCTCACCCTACTCGGGGAGCTCCTACAATGAGCAGTTCTTC. This sequence encodes CASSPYSGSSYNEQFF. The chain is built from TRBV18 and TRBJ2-1; D might be TRBD2 (5 bases). Germline V gene data show CDR1 as KGHSH and CDR2 as LQKENI. The CDR3 spans 16 residues. V shed 3 bases and J shed 0 bases, with 12 bases lying between them.

This clone was seen many times. This sequence joins TRBV2 and TRBJ1-4, with a weak D call TRBD1 (5 bases). V lost 6 bases to trimming and J lost 4 bases, with 9 bases between them. Germline assignment: CDR1 SNHLY and CDR2 FYNNEI. The CDR3 consists of 13 residues. The CDR3 coding sequence is TGTGCCAGCAGACCCGACAGTAATGAAAAACTGTTTTTT. Protein: CASRPDSNEKLFF.

In this sample, this clone turned up many times. The gene calls are TRBV5-6 and TRBJ2-7, with 8 bases identical to TRBD1. The CDR3 contains 16 residues. Germline loops: CDR1 SGHDT, CDR2 YYEEEE. J gave up 3 bases and V 3 bases, and 11 bases lay outside the gene matches. The CDR3 nucleotides read TGTGCCAGCAGCTGGGCCCGAGACAGGGGTATCTACGAGCAGTACTTC. The encoded protein is CASSWARDRGIYEQYF. Full variable domain (outside the CDR3, taken from reference TRBV5-6 and TRBJ2-7): DAGVTQSPTHLIKTRGQQVTLRCSPKSGHDTVSWYQQALGQGPQFIFQYYEEEERQRGNFPDRFSGHQFPNYSSELNVNALLLGDSALYLCASSWARDRGIYEQYFGPGTRLTVT.

This clone has a count of ten or more. CDR3 residues: CAIRPLTSGRASNEQFF. CDR3 bases: TGTGCCATCAGGCCTTTGACTAGCGGGAGGGCTTCAAATGAGCAGTTCTTC. The chain combines TRBV10-3 with TRBJ2-1; the match to TRBD2 covers 14 bases. Looked up from germline, CDR1 is ENHRY and CDR2 is SYGVKD. The J segment lost 7 bases and the V segment lost 6 bases, leaving 11 bases of the junction unmatched. The CDR3 spans 17 residues.

In its sample, this clone was seen many times. This chain joins TRBV6-1 and TRBJ2-1, with TRBD2 identical over 9 bases. CDR1 is MNHNS, CDR2 SASEGT, per germline. The CDR3 loop spans 14 amino acids. Trimming cost V 8 bases and J 9 bases; bases outside gene matches: 11. The DNA of the CDR3 is TGTGCCAGCGAGATAGCGGGAGACGGGAGTGAGCAGTTCTTC. Translating it yields CASEIAGDGSEQFF.

This clone appeared many times. The chain uses TRBV9 and TRBJ2-5; 7 nucleotides line up with TRBD2. This CDR3 has 14 amino acids. Germline CDR1 reads SGDLS; CDR2 reads YYNGEE. The J segment lost 7 bases and the V segment lost 0 bases, leaving 6 bases of the junction unmatched. CDR3 bases: TGTGCCAGCAGCGTAGACCCCGGGGAGGGGACCCAGTACTTC. Amino acids: CASSVDPGEGTQYF. The complete variable domain, with remaining parts taken from reference TRBV9 and TRBJ2-5, reads DSGVTQTPKHLITATGQRVTLRCSPRSGDLSVYWYQQSLDQGLQFLIQYYNGEERAKGNILERFSAQQFPDLHSELNLSSLELGDSALYFCASSVDPGEGTQYFGPGTRLLVL.

At least ten counts were recorded for this clone. The V gene is TRBV7-2, the J gene TRBJ2-1; TRBD2 matches 8 bases. The germline V gene has CDR1 SGHTA and CDR2 FQGNSA. This CDR3 has 15 amino acids. Trimming cost V 5 bases and J 2 bases; bases outside gene matches: 5. The CDR3 nucleotides are TGTGCCAGCAGCCCCCTAGCGGGCCCCTACAATGAGCAGTTCTTC. This codes for CASSPLAGPYNEQFF.

This clone appeared many times. V gene TRBV7-3 combines with J gene TRBJ2-1; tentatively, D is TRBD1 (6 bases). V was pared by 5 bases and J by 3 bases, with 14 bases between. The CDR3 runs 15 residues. Germline lookup yields CDR1 SGHTA and CDR2 FQGTGA. CDR3 sequence: CASSPGTRSYNEQFF. The CDR3 DNA follows: TGTGCCAGCAGCCCCGGGACAAGAAGCTACAATGAGCAGTTCTTC.

This clone was seen at least ten times. The V and J genes are TRBV6-5 and TRBJ1-1, with D perhaps TRBD1 (6 bases). The V end was cut by 6 bases, the J end by 2 bases, with 13 bases between. Germline V gene lookup returns CDR1 MNHEY and CDR2 SVGAGI. The CDR3 has 14 residues. CDR3 sequence reads: CASRNTGPNTEAFF. CDR3 DNA: TGTGCCAGCAGAAACACAGGGCCCAACACTGAAGCTTTCTTT.

This clone was counted at least ten times. The chain couples TRBV11-2 to TRBJ2-5, with 9 nucleotides matching TRBD2. From germline, CDR1 is SGHAT and CDR2 FQNNGV. J was trimmed by 4 bases and V by 6 bases; bases with no gene match: 9. The length of the CDR3 is 15 residues. CDR3 residues: CASRRLAGRRETQYF. Here the CDR3 DNA reads TGTGCCAGCAGGCGCCTAGCGGGGCGAAGAGAGACCCAGTACTTC. The full variable domain, rest sourced from reference TRBV11-2 and TRBJ2-5, is EAGVAQSPRYKIIEKRQSVAFWCNPISGHATLYWYQQILGQGPKLLIQFQNNGVVDDSQLPKDRFSAERLKGVDSTLKIQPAKLEDSAVYLCASRRLAGRRETQYFGPGTRLLVL.

At least ten counts were recorded for this clone. The chain is built from TRBV7-9 and TRBJ2-1, with TRBD2 matching over 9 bases. CDR3 size: 14 residues. In germline, CDR1 is SEHNR, CDR2 FQNEAQ (reference sequence). Germline trimming cut 3 bases from V and 5 bases from J; bases unmatched to any gene: 2. CDR3 in amino acids: CASSLRLADNEQFF. Here the CDR3 DNA reads TGTGCCAGCAGCTTGAGACTAGCGGACAATGAGCAGTTCTTC.

This clone was detected a few times. This rearrangement joins TRBV29-1 to TRBJ2-1; D remains unclear. Trimming left V 7 bases short and J 6 bases short, with 10 bases between. Germline V gives CDR1 SQVTM, CDR2 ANQGSEA. The CDR3 is 11 amino acids. CDR3 DNA sequence: TGCAGCGCGCTCCGCGGCAATGAGCAGTTCTTC. Its translation is CSALRGNEQFF.

This clone was counted ten times or more. V and J are TRBV30 and TRBJ1-1, with 10 nucleotides matching TRBD1. This CDR3 is built from 14 residues. Trimming removed 5 bases from V and 3 bases from J; junction bases left unmatched: 6. Germline V gene lookup returns CDR1 GTSNPN and CDR2 SVGIG (reference sequence). The CDR3 sequence is CAWSRDRGDTEAFF. The CDR3 region has the DNA TGTGCCTGGTCCCGGGACAGGGGCGACACTGAAGCTTTCTTT.

Ten or more counts support this clone. The chain has TRBV6-1 and TRBJ2-2; the match to TRBD1 covers 7 bases. Germline CDR1 and CDR2: MNHNS and SASEGT. The CDR3 runs 14 residues. The V gene end was trimmed by 2 bases and the J gene end by 5 bases; junction bases not matched to a gene: 2. The CDR3 DNA sequence: TGTGCCAGCAGTGAATGGACAGGAACCGGGGAGCTGTTTTTT. Translating gives CASSEWTGTGELFF.